This entry lists 25 T cell receptor beta chains sequenced from one sample in a study of T cell repertoires in cytomegalovirus infection. In TCRdb, the reads were re-called with MiXCR into one record per CDR3 protein. This sample has roughly 640,000 distinct CDR3 sequences, with 24% found just once. Sequenced: CD8+ T cells from PBMCs. These TCRs come from a human donor in good health (CMV status not recorded). Some clones in this sample may be carry-over from other donors' samples.

The V gene is TRBV6-6, the J gene TRBJ2-7, with D unclear. CDR1 is MNHNY and CDR2 is SVGAGI in the germline V gene (reference sequence). V was pared by 2 bases and J by 5 bases, with 10 bases between. The CDR3 is 13 amino acids. The CDR3 coding sequence is TGTGCCAGCAGTTACGCTGAAAGGCACGAGCAGTACGTC. This encodes CASSYAERHEQYV.

The chain has TRBV4-3 and TRBJ2-7; D not resolved. The CDR3 contains 14 residues. V lost 2 bases, J lost 3 bases, and 11 bases lay in between. Germline CDR1 reads LGHNA; CDR2 reads YSLEER. The CDR3 DNA reads as TGCGCCAGCAGCCAACAATTTTCGAACTACGAGCAGTACGTC. Its protein product is CASSQQFSNYEQYV.

There are many counts of this clonotype. This chain links TRBV28 with TRBJ1-5, with D maybe TRBD1 (6 bases). From germline, CDR1 is MDHEN and CDR2 SYDVKM. The CDR3 runs to 14 residues. The V end was cut by 3 bases, the J end by 6 bases, with 12 bases between. The CDR3: CASSFPGASQPQHF. CDR3 coding DNA: TGTGCCAGCAGTTTCCCGGGGGCGTCTCAGCCCCAGCATTTT.

The rearrangement uses TRBV28 and TRBJ2-1, with D tentatively TRBD2 (5 bases). The CDR3 is made up of 14 amino acids. CDR1 MDHEN and CDR2 SYDVKM come from the germline V gene. V dropped 5 bases and J dropped 5 bases, with 13 bases sitting between them. CDR3 nucleotides: TGTGCCAGCAGTCTAGAATGGCGGGACAATGAGCAGTTCTTC. This translates into CASSLEWRDNEQFF.

This clonotype was seen repeatedly, ten times or more. V and J are TRBV7-3 and TRBJ2-2; no firm D call. Germline-derived CDR1 and CDR2 are SGHTA and FQGTGA. CDR3 size: 14 residues. V lost 6 bases, J lost 4 bases, and 12 bases lay in between. The CDR3 DNA sequence: TGTGCCAGCAGAAGGGCGATGGGCACCGGGGAGCTGTTTTTT. Its translation is CASRRAMGTGELFF.

Of note for this clonotype: A read error may produce the germline difference seen at one junction end. V usage is TRBV7-9 and J usage is TRBJ2-2, with D hard to call. The length of the CDR3 is 12 residues. CDR1 is SEHNR, CDR2 FQNEAQ, per germline (reference sequence). The CDR3 reads CTSSFGPGELFF. The CDR3 region has the DNA TGTACCAGCAGCTTTGGACCCGGGGAGCTGTTTTTT.

The V gene is TRBV20-1, the J gene TRBJ2-1, with a weak D call TRBD1 (6 bases). Germline V gene lookup returns CDR1 DFQATT and CDR2 SNEGSKA (reference sequence). This CDR3 is built from 14 residues. The ends were cut back, 2 bases at V and 2 bases at J, with 10 bases in the middle. The CDR3: CSARLGGTYNEQFF. The CDR3 coding sequence is TGCAGTGCTAGACTTGGGGGCACCTACAATGAGCAGTTCTTC.

V gene TRBV20-1 combines with J gene TRBJ2-1; a weak D match, TRBD1 (6 bases). Trimming took off 5 bases at V and 4 bases at J, with 12 bases between the two ends. Germline V gives CDR1 DFQATT, CDR2 SNEGSKA (reference sequence). The CDR3 consists of 13 residues. The DNA for the CDR3 is TGCAGTGCTGTACGGGACACGTACAATGAGCAGTTCTTC. It is translated as CSAVRDTYNEQFF.

This clonotype was recorded at least ten times. V usage is TRBV7-6 and J usage is TRBJ1-6, with D tentatively TRBD1 (5 bases). Per the germline V gene, CDR1 is SGHVS and CDR2 is FNYEAQ. V was trimmed by 2 bases and J by 4 bases, leaving 9 bases between them. This CDR3 comprises 15 residues. CDR3: CASSLSGLYNSPLHF. In DNA, the CDR3 is TGTGCCAGCAGCTTATCGGGACTTTATAATTCACCCCTCCACTTT.

This chain connects TRBV27 to TRBJ1-5; D not resolved. V lost 2 bases and J 6 bases, leaving 8 bases between the germline ends. Germline lookup yields CDR1 MNHEY and CDR2 SMNVEV (reference sequence). The CDR3 has 13 amino acids. The CDR3 loop reads CASSLSWAQPQHF. DNA for the CDR3: TGTGCCAGCAGTTTAAGCTGGGCTCAGCCCCAGCATTTT.

The count of this clonotype is one. This rearrangement joins TRBV5-1 to TRBJ1-2; 7 bases map to TRBD1. Germline V gives CDR1 SGHRS, CDR2 YFSETQ. The CDR3 loop spans 14 amino acids. J gave up 4 bases and V 4 bases, and 7 bases lay outside the gene matches. CDR3 sequence: CASSPGQSTYGYTF. The CDR3 DNA sequence: TGCGCCAGCAGCCCGGGACAGAGTACCTATGGCTACACCTTC.

In this sample, this clonotype turned up once. The DNA for the CDR3 is TGTGCCAGCTCACCAATTGGGGTCCGGGGACGAGGGAACACTGAAGCTTTCTTT. This translates into CASSPIGVRGRGNTEAFF. The chain joins TRBV18 to TRBJ1-1; weak D call: TRBD1 (5 bases). This CDR3 has 18 amino acids. Trimming stripped 2 bases from V and 1 base from J, with 20 bases between. Germline CDR1 reads KGHSH; CDR2 reads LQKENI.

The table lists this clonotype with a few counts. The V gene is TRBV7-3, the J gene TRBJ2-2; D is unclear. This CDR3 is built from 14 residues. From germline, CDR1 is SGHTA and CDR2 FQGTGA. Between the trimmed V and J ends, which lost 1 base and 9 bases, there was a span of 12 bases. Written as DNA, the CDR3 is TGTGCCAGCAGCTTAAACTATTCCCCTAGGGAGCTGTTTTTT. Translation: CASSLNYSPRELFF.

At least ten counts were recorded for this clonotype. The chain is built from TRBV25-1 and TRBJ2-1; D call uncertain. The V and J ends lost 0 bases and 7 bases respectively, with 13 bases between them. Germline CDR1 and CDR2: MGHDK and SYGVNS. The CDR3 covers 15 residues. The CDR3 protein is CASSEYGKGLNEQFF. CDR3 nucleotide sequence: TGTGCCAGCAGTGAATATGGGAAAGGGCTGAATGAGCAGTTCTTC.

The rearrangement joins TRBV20-1 to TRBJ2-1; 7 bases are shared with TRBD2. Germline V gene data show CDR1 as DFQATT and CDR2 as SNEGSKA (reference sequence). The CDR3 is 13 amino acids. V lost 2 bases to trimming and J lost 4 bases; unmatched junction nucleotides: 2. CDR3 DNA sequence: TGCAGTGCTAGACTAGCGGAGTACAATGAGCAGTTCTTC. Protein: CSARLAEYNEQFF.

As to this clonotype: Given the absence of the conserved phenylalanine or tryptophan at the CDR3 end, a read error is likely. The DNA is left out, because the CDR3 cannot be placed on it with certainty; the CDR3 is given as TCRdb lists it. The chain joins TRBV6-2 or TRBV6-3 to TRBJ2-3; the tabulated D call, TRBD2, remains unverified against the DNA. The CDR3 totals 12 residues, both ends included. Germline V gene sequence: CDR1 MNHEY, CDR2 SVGEGT. This chain's CDR3 is CASSTHSGAFHL.

This clonotype was seen at least ten times. V gene TRBV7-9 combines with J gene TRBJ1-1; D perhaps matches TRBD1 (5 bases). Germline CDR1 reads SEHNR; CDR2 reads FQNEAQ (reference sequence). V was cut by 1 base and J by 9 bases, with 9 bases left in between. The CDR3 extends over 12 amino acids. The CDR3 bases are TGTGCCAGCAGCTTAGAAAAGGGGCAAGCTTTCTTT. Its translation is CASSLEKGQAFF.

V usage is TRBV5-3 and J usage is TRBJ2-1; 11 bases are a match to TRBD2. TRBV5-3 is sorted into the ORF group, with uncertain function. The J segment lost 8 bases and the V segment lost 9 bases, leaving 13 bases of the junction unmatched. The CDR3 contains 15 residues. The CDR3 here is CAISISGGAPDEQFF. Written as DNA, the CDR3 is TGTGCCATCAGCATTAGCGGGGGGGCCCCCGATGAGCAGTTCTTC.

This clonotype was counted only a few times. The chain is built from TRBV7-9 and TRBJ1-5; TRBD1 matches 7 bases. Germline assignment: CDR1 SEHNR and CDR2 FQNEAQ (reference sequence). The CDR3 runs to 13 residues. The V gene end was trimmed by 5 bases and the J gene end by 4 bases; junction bases not matched to a gene: 2. DNA of the CDR3: TGTGCCAGCAGCACAGGGGTAAATCAGCCCCAGCATTTT. Its protein product is CASSTGVNQPQHF.

This clonotype was picked up many times. J is TRBJ1-5 and V is TRBV28; 7 nucleotides line up with TRBD1. Germline assignment: CDR1 MDHEN and CDR2 SYDVKM. Trimming removed 2 bases from V and 0 bases from J; junction bases left unmatched: 4. The CDR3 totals 16 residues. The CDR3 sequence: CASSLGDRISNQPQHF. DNA for the CDR3: TGTGCCAGCAGTTTAGGGGACAGAATTAGCAATCAGCCCCAGCATTTT.

The rearrangement joins TRBV7-9 to TRBJ2-2, with no clear D. With 1 base removed from V and 4 bases from J, the gap between germline ends came to 4 bases. The V gene's germline CDR1 is SEHNR and CDR2 FQNEAQ (reference sequence). The CDR3 spans 13 residues. The CDR3 DNA reads as TGTGCCAGCAGCTTAGATACCACCGGGGAGCTGTTTTTT. This codes for CASSLDTTGELFF.

This clonotype was observed a few times. This chain uses TRBV6-2 or TRBV6-3 with TRBJ2-7; D may be TRBD1 or TRBD2 (5 bases each). The germline V gene has CDR1 MNHEY and CDR2 SVGEGT. With 3 bases removed from V and 6 bases from J, the gap between germline ends came to 12 bases. This CDR3 is 13 amino acids long. Here the CDR3 DNA reads TGTGCCAGCAGTTATTGGGGGTCGGTCGAGCAGTACTTC. This sequence encodes CASSYWGSVEQYF.

This clonotype was seen a handful of times. The chain links TRBV27 to TRBJ2-7; the D is unclear. The CDR3 length is 17 residues. Looked up from germline, CDR1 is MNHEY and CDR2 is SMNVEV (reference sequence). V lost 3 bases and J lost 0, with 18 bases in between. CDR3 region: CASSFEHPEASSYEQYF. CDR3 nucleotide sequence: TGTGCCAGCAGTTTTGAGCACCCGGAAGCAAGCTCCTACGAGCAGTACTTC.

This clonotype was seen a handful of times. This chain uses TRBV9 with TRBJ2-1; unclear D gene. The germline gives CDR1 SGDLS, CDR2 YYNGEE. V was trimmed by 0 bases and J by 8 bases, leaving 6 bases between them. The length of the CDR3 is 12 residues. In DNA form, the CDR3 reads TGTGCCAGCAGCGTAGGTCGCCATGAGCAGTTCTTC. Amino acid sequence: CASSVGRHEQFF.

This chain links TRBV13 with TRBJ2-3, with TRBD2 matching over 9 bases. Germline V gives CDR1 PRHDT, CDR2 FYEKMQ (reference sequence). The CDR3 covers 13 residues. V gave up 6 bases and J gave up 6 bases; unmatched junction bases: 4. CDR3 sequence: CASRYSGGDTQYF. The CDR3 nucleotides are TGTGCCAGCAGATATAGCGGGGGTGATACGCAGTATTTT.